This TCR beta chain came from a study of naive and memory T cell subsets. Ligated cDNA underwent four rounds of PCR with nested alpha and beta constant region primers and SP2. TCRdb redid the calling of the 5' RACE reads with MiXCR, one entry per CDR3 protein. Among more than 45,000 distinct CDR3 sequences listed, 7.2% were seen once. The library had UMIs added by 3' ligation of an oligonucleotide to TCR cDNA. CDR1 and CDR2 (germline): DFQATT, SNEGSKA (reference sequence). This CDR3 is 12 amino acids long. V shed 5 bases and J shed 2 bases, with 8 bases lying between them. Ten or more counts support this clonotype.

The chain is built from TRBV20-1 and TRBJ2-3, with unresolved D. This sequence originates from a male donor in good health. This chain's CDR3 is CSALRLTDTQYF. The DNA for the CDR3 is TGCAGTGCTTTAAGGCTCACAGATACGCAGTATTTT.